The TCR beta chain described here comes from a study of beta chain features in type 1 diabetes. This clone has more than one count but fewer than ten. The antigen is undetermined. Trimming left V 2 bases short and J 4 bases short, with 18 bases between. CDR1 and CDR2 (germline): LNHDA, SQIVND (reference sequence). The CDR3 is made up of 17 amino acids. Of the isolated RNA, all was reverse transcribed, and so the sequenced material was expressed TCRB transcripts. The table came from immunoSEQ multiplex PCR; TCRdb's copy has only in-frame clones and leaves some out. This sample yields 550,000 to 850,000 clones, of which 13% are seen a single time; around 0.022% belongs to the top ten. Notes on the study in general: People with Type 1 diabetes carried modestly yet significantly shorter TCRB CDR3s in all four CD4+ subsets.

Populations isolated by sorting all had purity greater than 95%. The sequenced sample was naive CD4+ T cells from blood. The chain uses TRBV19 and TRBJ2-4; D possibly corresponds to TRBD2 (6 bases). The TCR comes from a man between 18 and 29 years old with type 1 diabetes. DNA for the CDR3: TGTGCCAGTAGTATATCATGGGGGGAACCTGGGAAAAACATTCAGTACTTC. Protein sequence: CASSISWGEPGKNIQYF.